This TCR beta chain was obtained from a study of somatic mutations in cytotoxic T cells in rheumatoid arthritis. Overall study: A subset of V beta antibody-stained T-cell populations was isolated by flow sorting, reaching nearly 100% purity, and this subset included V beta1+ cells that went on to TCRB sequencing.

The table lists this clone with a few counts. No antigen is known for it. The V end was cut by 5 bases, the J end by 7 bases, with 12 bases between. The CDR3 runs 12 residues. Germline V gene data show CDR1 as LNHDA and CDR2 as SQIVND (reference sequence). The study's findings and limits: There were about an eighth of the roughly 60 patients in whom the largest CD8+ clone exceeded 20% of CD8+ cells. Any difference in CD8+ T-cell clonality between patients who had rheumatoid arthritis and healthy controls who were age-matched was not statistically significant.

The protocol was immunoSEQ multiplex PCR, while the TCRdb copy is restricted to in-frame clones and leaves out a portion. The data contain about 18,000 clones, 74% of them seen just once; the ten biggest clones take up 5.3%. The chain links TRBV19 to TRBJ2-7; D unclear. This TCR was recovered from a man aged 55-75 years in good health. Sample: CD8+ T cells sorted from blood. The CDR3 DNA is TGTGCCAGTAGTGCGTCTAAATTGGAGCAGTACTTC. The encoded protein is CASSASKLEQYF.